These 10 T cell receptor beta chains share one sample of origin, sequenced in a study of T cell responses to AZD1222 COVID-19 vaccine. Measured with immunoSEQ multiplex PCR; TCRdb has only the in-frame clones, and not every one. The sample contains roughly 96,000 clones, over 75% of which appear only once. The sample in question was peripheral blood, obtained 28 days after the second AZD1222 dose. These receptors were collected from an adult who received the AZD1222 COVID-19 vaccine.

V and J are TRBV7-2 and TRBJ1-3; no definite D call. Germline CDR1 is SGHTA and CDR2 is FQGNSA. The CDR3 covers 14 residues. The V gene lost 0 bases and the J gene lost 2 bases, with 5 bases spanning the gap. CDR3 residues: CASSLAGPGNTIYF. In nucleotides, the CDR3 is TGTGCCAGCAGCTTAGCCGGCCCTGGAAACACCATATATTTT.

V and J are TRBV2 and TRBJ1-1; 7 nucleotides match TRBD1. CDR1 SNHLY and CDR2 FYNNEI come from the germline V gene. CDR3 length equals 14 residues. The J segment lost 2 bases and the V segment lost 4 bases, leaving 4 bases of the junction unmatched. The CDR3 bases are TGTGCCAGCAGTGGACAGGGAAAAAACACTGAAGCTTTCTTT. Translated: CASSGQGKNTEAFF. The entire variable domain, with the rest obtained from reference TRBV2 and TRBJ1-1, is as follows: EPEVTQTPSHQVTQMGQEVILRCVPISNHLYFYWYRQILGQKVEFLVSFYNNEISEKSEIFDDQFSVERPDGSNFTLKIRSTKLEDSAMYFCASSGQGKNTEAFFGQGTRLTVV.

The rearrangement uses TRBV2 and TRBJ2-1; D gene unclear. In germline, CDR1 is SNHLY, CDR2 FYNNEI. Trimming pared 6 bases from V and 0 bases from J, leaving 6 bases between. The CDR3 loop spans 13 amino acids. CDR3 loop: CASRVGSYNEQFF. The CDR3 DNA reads TGTGCCAGCAGGGTGGGCTCCTACAATGAGCAGTTCTTC. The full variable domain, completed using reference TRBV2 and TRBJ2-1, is EPEVTQTPSHQVTQMGQEVILRCVPISNHLYFYWYRQILGQKVEFLVSFYNNEISEKSEIFDDQFSVERPDGSNFTLKIRSTKLEDSAMYFCASRVGSYNEQFFGPGTRLTVL.

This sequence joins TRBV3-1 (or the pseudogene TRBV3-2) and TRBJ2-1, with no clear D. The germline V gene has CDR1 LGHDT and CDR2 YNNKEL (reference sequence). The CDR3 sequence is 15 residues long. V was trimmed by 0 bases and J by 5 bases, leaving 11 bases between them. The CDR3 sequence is CASSQEFGVHNEQFF. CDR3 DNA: TGTGCCAGCAGCCAAGAATTTGGGGTACACAATGAGCAGTTCTTC.

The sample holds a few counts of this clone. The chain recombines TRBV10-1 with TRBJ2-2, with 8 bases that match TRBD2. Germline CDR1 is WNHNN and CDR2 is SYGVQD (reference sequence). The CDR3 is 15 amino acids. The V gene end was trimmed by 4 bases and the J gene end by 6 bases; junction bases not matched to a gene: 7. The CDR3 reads CASSASGSIAGELFF. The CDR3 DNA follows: TGCGCCAGCAGTGCAAGCGGGAGCATAGCCGGGGAGCTGTTTTTT.

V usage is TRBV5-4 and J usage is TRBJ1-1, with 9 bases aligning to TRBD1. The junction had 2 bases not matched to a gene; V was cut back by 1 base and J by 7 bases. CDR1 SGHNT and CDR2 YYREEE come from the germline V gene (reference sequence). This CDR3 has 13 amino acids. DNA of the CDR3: TGTGCCAGCAGCTTGACAGGGGGCAGTGAAGCTTTCTTT. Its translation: CASSLTGGSEAFF.

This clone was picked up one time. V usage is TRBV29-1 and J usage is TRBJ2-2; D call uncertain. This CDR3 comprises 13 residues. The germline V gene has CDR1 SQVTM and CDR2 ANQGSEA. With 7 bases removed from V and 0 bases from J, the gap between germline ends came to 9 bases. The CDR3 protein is CSAFRPNTGELFF. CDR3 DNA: TGCAGCGCCTTCCGACCGAACACCGGGGAGCTGTTTTTT.

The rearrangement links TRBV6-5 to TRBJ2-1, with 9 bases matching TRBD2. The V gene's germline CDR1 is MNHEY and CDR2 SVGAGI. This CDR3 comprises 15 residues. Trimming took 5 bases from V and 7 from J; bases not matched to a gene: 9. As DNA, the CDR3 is TGTGCCAGCAGTCTAGGGACTAGCCCTGGGAATGAGCAGTTCTTC. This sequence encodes CASSLGTSPGNEQFF.

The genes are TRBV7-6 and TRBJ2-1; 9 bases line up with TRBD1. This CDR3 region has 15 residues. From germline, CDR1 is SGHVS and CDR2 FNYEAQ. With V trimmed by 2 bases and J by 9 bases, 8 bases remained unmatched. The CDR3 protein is CASSLLDRGSSEQFF. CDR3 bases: TGTGCCAGCAGCTTACTGGACAGGGGCAGTAGTGAGCAGTTCTTC.

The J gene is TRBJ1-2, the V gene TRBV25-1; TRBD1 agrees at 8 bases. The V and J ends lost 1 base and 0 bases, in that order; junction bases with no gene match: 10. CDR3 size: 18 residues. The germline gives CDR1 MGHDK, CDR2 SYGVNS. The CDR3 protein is CASSELQTGERANYGYTF. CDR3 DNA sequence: TGTGCCAGCAGTGAATTGCAGACAGGGGAAAGGGCTAACTATGGCTACACCTTC.